The entry below describes one T cell receptor (beta chain). This specimen belongs to a study of shared clonotypes between healthy human individuals. The table came from immunoSEQ multiplex PCR; TCRdb's copy has only in-frame clones and leaves some out. Altogether around 640,000 clones are present, around 96% being singletons, with the ten largest covering less than 0.12%. It was CD45RO-negative cells, positively selected for CCR7, that made up naive CD8 cells, with terminally differentiated effector memory CD45RA+ cells excluded. Sequenced material: naive CD8+ T cells sorted from blood. This TCR was recovered from a woman aged 30 to 39 in good health.

The CDR3 bases are TGTGCCAGCAGCTCAGTCATCGCGGGGAGCTCCTACAATGAGCAGTTCTTC. Its protein is CASSSVIAGSSYNEQFF. This chain joins TRBV7-9 and TRBJ2-1; D is possibly TRBD2 (6 bases). V was pared by 4 bases and J by 0 bases, with 16 bases between. The CDR3 has 17 amino acids. CDR1 SEHNR and CDR2 FQNEAQ come from the germline V gene (reference sequence).